The source of this TCR beta chain is a study of blood T cell repertoires in COVID-19. Study as a whole: Samples of COVID-19 (acute and convalescent) were obtained from the United States, Italy and Spain. T cells, B-cell-depleted T cells, or PBMCs provided the cDNA or gDNA that served as material.

This CDR3 contains 14 residues. Germline-derived CDR1 and CDR2 are KGHSH and LQKENI. Trimming removed 5 bases from V and 5 bases from J, with 15 bases in between. Patients at the Seattle site were enrolled during active infection and followed longitudinally. Study processing details: Amplification from reference gene primers served as the basis for estimated nucleated cell counts. Method: immunoSEQ multiplex PCR; TCRdb's copy keeps in-frame clones and lacks some. That table furnishes V, J and clone size, whereas the DNA furnished D and trimming. In the table there are some 190,000 clones, roughly 79% of which are singletons.

Sequences were obtained from peripheral blood. The receptor was derived from a middle-aged woman with COVID-19, enrolled during active disease. The chain couples TRBV18 to TRBJ2-5; possibly TRBD2 for D (6 bases). CDR3: CASSSRRGFETQYF. As DNA, the CDR3 is TGTGCCAGCTCATCGCGGAGGGGTTTTGAGACCCAGTACTTC.